The 9 T cell receptor beta chains in this list originate from one sample, sequenced in a study of T cell repertoires in cytomegalovirus infection. What these receptors recognize is not known. TCRdb re-called the reads with MiXCR, one entry per CDR3 protein. The sample contains about 900,000 distinct CDR3 sequences, around a third of which appear only once. Source: cultured CD8+ T cells from PBMCs, taken from culture after CMV antigen stimulation. The source is a human donor in good health (CMV status not recorded). Some clones in this sample may be carry-over from other donors' samples.

The CDR3 loop is CASSTRDKYSYEQYF. The CDR3, as DNA: TGTGCCAGCAGTACCCGGGACAAGTATTCCTACGAGCAGTACTTC. The rearrangement links TRBV12-3 or TRBV12-4 to TRBJ2-7, with D tentatively TRBD1 (6 bases). The CDR3 spans 15 residues. Trimming stripped 5 bases from V and 1 base from J, with 15 bases between.

The rearrangement links TRBV4-1 to TRBJ2-4, with D perhaps matching TRBD2 (6 bases). Germline V lookup: CDR1 MGHRA, CDR2 YSYEKL. V was trimmed by 0 bases and J by 6 bases, leaving 24 bases between them. The CDR3 length is 19 residues. The CDR3 sequence is CASSQDILGVEVGGNIQYF. CDR3 bases: TGCGCCAGCAGCCAAGATATACTAGGAGTTGAGGTCGGGGGAAACATTCAGTACTTC.

This clonotype showed up just a few times. The rearrangement uses TRBV5-1 and TRBJ2-7; unclear D gene. This CDR3 has 15 residues. Trimming pared 0 bases from V and 4 bases from J, leaving 14 bases between. Per the germline V gene, CDR1 is SGHRS and CDR2 is YFSETQ. The CDR3 sequence is CASSLVLRSRYEQYV. Here the CDR3 DNA reads TGCGCCAGCAGCTTGGTTCTCCGTTCAAGGTACGAGCAGTACGTC.

This clonotype appeared once. The chain combines TRBV12-3 or TRBV12-4 with TRBJ1-5; no clear D gene. CDR3 size: 14 residues. Trimming cost V 6 bases and J 5 bases, with 14 bases left between them. In nucleotides, the CDR3 is TGTGCCAGCAGCAACGACGGAGGGCATCAGCCCCAGCATTTT. Its translation: CASSNDGGHQPQHF.

This clonotype showed up just a few times. The chain combines TRBV19 with TRBJ1-1, with D possibly matching TRBD1 (6 bases). The CDR3 runs to 12 residues. V was shortened by 7 bases and J by 11 bases, with 17 bases between the two germline ends. Germline V CDR1 and CDR2: LNHDA, SQIVND (reference sequence). CDR3 in DNA: TGTGCCAGTACCAACCCCCAGGGGAGGGCTTTCTTT. It codes for CASTNPQGRAFF.

The table lists this clonotype with a few counts. The chain employs TRBV27 and TRBJ1-1, with D perhaps TRBD1 (6 bases). This CDR3 region has 15 residues. Between the trimmed V and J ends, which lost 2 bases and 5 bases, there was a span of 15 bases. CDR1 and CDR2 from the germline V gene are MNHEY and SMNVEV (reference sequence). DNA of the CDR3: TGTGCCAGCAGTTTAAAGTTTGGGGGCTGGACTGAAGCTTTCTTT. This gives the protein CASSLKFGGWTEAFF.

This chain connects TRBV28 to TRBJ2-5; D may be TRBD2 (7 bases). V shed 3 bases and J shed 7 bases, with 15 bases lying between them. Per the germline V gene, CDR1 is MDHEN and CDR2 is SYDVKM. This CDR3 is built from 14 residues. This CDR3 is CASSFRGGGGTQYF. The DNA for the CDR3 is TGTGCCAGCAGTTTTCGCGGGGGCGGCGGGACCCAGTACTTC.

The chain carries TRBV4-1 and TRBJ2-7; 8 bases map to TRBD2. Looked up from germline, CDR1 is MGHRA and CDR2 is YSYEKL. This CDR3 is built from 14 residues. After removal of 4 bases from V and 2 bases from J, the junction contained 4 bases not matched to a gene. The CDR3 nucleotides read TGCGCCAGCAGCCTTCGGGGGGGAACCTACGAGCAGTACTTC. It codes for CASSLRGGTYEQYF.

This clonotype was picked up one time. The CDR3 loop reads CASTLPLGGTEQYF. The CDR3, as DNA: TGTGCCAGCACCCTCCCTTTAGGGGGAACCGAGCAGTACTTC. The chain is built from TRBV12-3 or TRBV12-4 and TRBJ2-7; TRBD1 is a possible D gene (6 bases). V lost 7 bases and J lost 6, with 19 bases in between. The CDR3 totals 14 residues.